This entry lists 20 T cell receptor delta chains sequenced from one sample in a study of gammadelta T cells in human blood. TCRdb reprocessed the RT-PCR reads through CATT. Of around 410 delta-chain clones listed, 34% are singletons. Source material: Vgamma9Vdelta2 gamma-delta T cells from cord blood. The receptors originated from a newborn.

This clone qualifies as large (0.1 to 1%). The gene calls are TRDV2 and TRDJ2, with 10 bases matching TRDD3. Germline CDR1 is GEAIGNYY and CDR2 is EKD. The CDR3 has 14 amino acids. The V gene end was trimmed by 0 bases and the J gene end by 6 bases; junction bases not matched to a gene: 0. The CDR3: CACDTGGYAAQLFF. In DNA, the CDR3 is TGTGCCTGTGACACCGGGGGATACGCAGCACAACTCTTCTTT.

This clone was seen once. Being one base from a much bigger clone, this may be a read error. The J segment is TRDJ1; no V gene was assigned; the D call TRDD3 from the table was never checked on the DNA. The CDR3 is 14 amino acids. CDR3 DNA: TGTGCCTGTGACACAGGGGGGTACACCGATAAACTCATCTTT. It yields the protein CACDTGGYTDKLIF.

By sample fraction, this clone is large. The rearrangement uses TRDV2 and TRDJ1, with D perhaps matching TRDD3 (5 bases). The CDR3 consists of 14 residues. In germline, CDR1 is GEAIGNYY, CDR2 EKD. V dropped 0 bases and J dropped 8 bases, with 15 bases sitting between them. CDR3 DNA: TGTGCCTGTGACACCGGATATGCTGTGGGGAAACTCATCTTT. Translating it yields CACDTGYAVGKLIF.

Only a few counts were recorded for this clone. No V segment was called; the J segment is TRDJ3. There are 10 residues in the CDR3. CDR3 region: CAWDTRQMFF. DNA of the CDR3: TGCGCCTGGGACACCCGACAGATGTTTTTC.

The chain employs TRDV2 and TRDJ1, with no clear D. The J gene comes from matching the DNA to germline here; TCRdb lacks it. The germline V gene encodes CDR1 GEAIGNYY and CDR2 EKD. The germline V and J ends were trimmed by 9 bases and 2 bases, with 15 bases remaining between them. The CDR3 has 13 amino acids. The CDR3 reads CATSTAVTDKLIF. CDR3 DNA sequence: TGTGCCACGTCGACTGCAGTTACCGATAAACTCATCTTT.

This clone was seen once. The likely explanation is a read error, given a far larger clone one base away. V gene TRDV2 combines with J gene TRDJ3; TRDD3 aligns across 11 bases. TCRdb supplies no J gene; here it was assigned by aligning the nucleotide sequence to germline. Looked up from germline, CDR1 is GEAIGNYY and CDR2 is EKD. The CDR3 has 17 residues. The CDR3 loop reads CACDTLGDIWETRQMFF. For the CDR3, the DNA is TGTGCCTGTGACACACTGGGGGATATTTGGGAAACCCGACAGATGTTTTTC.

Concerning this clone itself: This sequence may be a read error, since a much larger clone differs from it by one base. Other nucleotide sequences in the sample specify the same CDR3. The V call is TRDV2, the J call TRDJ3, with TRDD3 matching over 7 bases. The CDR3 length is 16 residues. CDR1 is GEAIGNYY, CDR2 EKD, per germline. The CDR3 nucleotides read TGTGCCTGTGACTGGGGGAGCTCCTGGGACACCCGTCAGATGTTTTTC. Protein product: CACDWGSSWDTRQMFF.

This clone has only a few counts. A read error is possible here, since a much larger clone lies one base away. The chain links TRDV2 to TRDJ3; 12 nucleotides agree with TRDD3. Germline CDR1 reads GEAIGNYY; CDR2 reads EKD. This CDR3 has 18 amino acids. The CDR3 is CACDTVLGDTWDTRQTFF. The DNA for the CDR3 is TGTGCCTGTGACACCGTACTGGGGGATACCTGGGACACCCGACAGACGTTTTTC.

About this clone: A much larger clone is a single base away; this may be a read error. The chain combines TRDV2 with TRDJ2; 12 nucleotides match TRDD3. TCRdb is silent on the J gene; assignment here came from matching the DNA to germline. Germline-derived CDR1 and CDR2 are GEAIGNYY and EKD. Trimming cost V 0 bases and J 12 bases; bases outside gene matches: 25. This CDR3 is 21 amino acids long. CDR3 loop: CACDTGAGGYEGKWYTDKLFF. CDR3 nucleotide sequence: TGTGCCTGTGACACCGGTGCTGGGGGATACGAGGGAAAGTGGTACACCGATAAACTCTTCTTT.

Sample share makes this clone large (0.1 to 1%). This sequence joins TRDV2 and TRDJ2; TRDD3 agrees at 11 bases. The CDR3 consists of 15 residues. CDR1 and CDR2 (germline): GEAIGNYY, EKD. The V and J ends lost 3 bases and 3 bases, in that order; junction bases with no gene match: 2. The CDR3 coding sequence is TGTGCCTGTGACGTACTGGGGGATATGACAGCACAACTCTTCTTT. As protein: CACDVLGDMTAQLFF.

This clone was recorded once. One base separates it from a far larger clone, so it is likely a read error. No J gene was assigned, while the V gene was called as TRDV2; the table assigns TRDD3, which was not confirmed against the DNA. Germline lookup yields CDR1 GEAIGNYY and CDR2 EKD. The CDR3 is made up of 15 amino acids. The chain's CDR3 is CACSRGVREADKRIF. In DNA form, the CDR3 reads TGTGCCTGTAGTAGGGGTGTCCGGGAGGCCGATAAACGCATCTTT.

About this clone: A far more abundant clone sits one base away, making this likely a read error. This chain uses TRDV2 with TRDJ1; 7 bases line up with TRDD3. TCRdb records no J gene; here it was assigned by comparing the DNA to germline. The CDR3 contains 14 residues. V lost 8 bases to trimming and J lost 1 base; unmatched junction nucleotides: 9. Germline values: CDR1 GEAIGNYY, CDR2 EKD. In nucleotides, the CDR3 is TGTGCCTACGGCTCGGGGGATCTCACCGATAAACTCATCTTT. Translating gives CAYGSGDLTDKLIF.

This clone was detected only a few times. The DNA is left out, because the CDR3 cannot be placed on it with certainty; the CDR3 is given as TCRdb lists it. Other DNA sequences in this sample translate to the same CDR3. The J gene was identified as TRDJ2, and no V gene was called; the D call in the table, TRDD3, was not verified against the DNA. The CDR3 is 17 amino acids long, termini counted. CDR3: CAIYCCALYWGIAQLFF.

Comments on this clone: With a far larger clone one base away, a read error is the likely cause. This chain connects TRDV2 to TRDJ3; TRDD3 matches at 11 bases. Germline matching of the DNA provided the J gene here, since TCRdb leaves it blank. Per the germline V gene, CDR1 is GEAIGNYY and CDR2 is EKD. The CDR3 consists of 17 residues. The CDR3: CARDTLGDIWDTRQMFF. In nucleotides, the CDR3 is TGTGCCCGTGACACACTGGGGGATATTTGGGACACCCGACAGATGTTTTTC.

The chain employs TRDV2 and TRDJ1; the D gene is possibly TRDD3 (5 bases). Here the J gene was assigned by germline matching of the DNA, as TCRdb has none. The CDR3 loop spans 14 amino acids. Deletions cut 5 bases from V and 2 bases from J, with 14 bases between. Germline loops: CDR1 GEAIGNYY, CDR2 EKD. CDR3 in amino acids: CACVLSGKTDKLIF. The CDR3 DNA reads TGTGCCTGTGTCCTTTCGGGGAAGACCGATAAACTCATCTTT.

By share, this clone ranks as large. The chain joins TRDV2 to TRDJ1; 8 bases fit TRDD3. J lost 6 bases, V lost 0 bases, and 5 bases had no gene match. The CDR3 loop spans 14 amino acids. The germline CDR1 and CDR2 sequences are GEAIGNYY and EKD. This CDR3 reads CACDTGRGDNKLIF. CDR3 in DNA: TGTGCCTGTGACACCGGAAGGGGGGATAATAAACTCATCTTT.

In its sample, this clone ranks as large. V is TRDV2 and J is TRDJ1; 13 bases match TRDD3. Trimming cost V 2 bases and J 0 bases; bases outside gene matches: 2. Germline lookup yields CDR1 GEAIGNYY and CDR2 EKD. The CDR3 length is 16 residues. DNA for the CDR3: TGTGCCTGTGACATACTGGGGGATACGTACACCGATAAACTCATCTTT. Translation gives CACDILGDTYTDKLIF.

By sample fraction, this clone is large. The chain recombines TRDV2 with TRDJ1; 8 nucleotides align to TRDD3. This CDR3 has 19 amino acids. From germline, CDR1 is GEAIGNYY and CDR2 EKD. V trimming: 3 bases; J trimming: 2 bases; junction bases outside the gene matches: 19. This CDR3 reads CACDAEEGGIRGGTDKLIF. The CDR3 coding sequence is TGTGCCTGTGACGCTGAAGAAGGCGGGATACGCGGGGGGACCGATAAACTCATCTTT.

Regarding this clone: This likely reflects a read error, since a far larger clone is one base away. The V segment is TRDV2, and no J call was made; the D call of TRDD3 is as the table states it, not checked on the DNA. Germline CDR1 reads GEAIGNYY; CDR2 reads EKD. The CDR3 is 14 residues long. The CDR3 protein is CACPGLGDTDKHIF. CDR3 DNA: TGTGCCTGCCCAGGACTGGGGGACACCGATAAACACATCTTT.

In its sample, this clone ranks as hyperexpanded. The V and J genes are TRDV2 and TRDJ3; 11 bases line up with TRDD3. CDR1 and CDR2 (germline): GEAIGNYY, EKD. This CDR3 contains 17 residues. V was pared by 1 base and J by 4 bases, with 2 bases of the junction left unmatched. CDR3: CACDTLGDIWDTRQMFF. The CDR3 DNA is TGTGCCTGTGACACACTGGGGGATATTTGGGACACCCGACAGATGTTTTTC.